One TCR beta chain is described in this entry. This table comes from immunoSEQ multiplex PCR, and its TCRdb copy is limited to in-frame clones, with some not included. The sample shows about 140,000 clones, almost 85% of them seen only once. This sample was included in a study of blood T cell repertoires in COVID-19. Which cohort a participant joined came from the clinical history participants gave. Germline values: CDR1 GTSNPN, CDR2 SVGIG (reference sequence). The CDR3 sequence is 14 residues long. The V end was cut by 0 bases, the J end by 1 base, with 8 bases between. The chain links TRBV30 to TRBJ2-3, with no clear D. The sequencing sample was made of PBMCs or T cells enriched from blood (not recorded which). The receptor was derived from a man aged 35 to 55 with acute COVID-19. The CDR3, as DNA: TGTGCCTGGAGTGTTGAGGCAGGCACAGATACGCAGTATTTT. Amino acid sequence: CAWSVEAGTDTQYF.